These T cell receptor beta chains were read from a single sample in a study of cytomegalovirus exposure and HLA in healthy donors. Clones were sequenced by immunoSEQ multiplex PCR, and TCRdb holds only the in-frame ones, with some missing. The repertoire table contains 65,000 to 80,000 clones. Sequenced: PBMCs. These receptors originate from a female donor in good health and CMV-seropositive. Both conserved end residues are part of each CDR3. Fields, in order: J gene, V gene, D gene, CDR3 protein, CDR3 DNA. The D gene is left open where the match is weak.

j_gene: TRBJ2-1
v_gene: TRBV7-2
d_gene: TRBD2
CDR3aa: CASSLGSSGRGNEQFF
CDR3nt: TGTGCCAGCAGCTTAGGCTCTAGCGGGAGAGGAAATGAGCAGTTCTTC

j_gene: TRBJ2-2
v_gene: TRBV11-1
d_gene: TRBD1
CDR3aa: CASRTGTDNTGELFF
CDR3nt: TGTGCCAGCAGGACGGGGACAGATAACACCGGGGAGCTGTTTTTT

j_gene: TRBJ1-2
v_gene: TRBV5-6
d_gene: .
CDR3aa: CASSLDRVIYGYTF
CDR3nt: TGTGCCAGCAGCTTGGACAGGGTTATCTATGGCTACACCTTC

j_gene: TRBJ1-6
v_gene: TRBV6-1
d_gene: .
CDR3aa: CASSVNRNNSPLHF
CDR3nt: TGTGCCAGCAGTGTGAACAGAAATAATTCACCCCTCCACTTT

j_gene: TRBJ2-1
v_gene: TRBV9
d_gene: .
CDR3aa: CASSALGAKDEQFF
CDR3nt: TGTGCCAGCAGCGCCCTAGGGGCGAAGGATGAGCAGTTCTTC

j_gene: TRBJ2-1
v_gene: TRBV5-1
d_gene: TRBD1
CDR3aa: CASRGAVTGGNEQFF
CDR3nt: TGCGCCAGCAGGGGGGCGGTCACAGGGGGGAATGAGCAGTTCTTC

j_gene: TRBJ2-7
v_gene: TRBV30
d_gene: .
CDR3aa: CAWNQGTYEQYF
CDR3nt: TGTGCCTGGAACCAGGGCACCTACGAGCAGTACTTC

j_gene: TRBJ1-2
v_gene: TRBV28
d_gene: .
CDR3aa: CASSFPDYGYTF
CDR3nt: TGTGCCAGCAGTTTTCCAGACTATGGCTACACCTTC

j_gene: TRBJ1-4
v_gene: TRBV2
d_gene: .
CDR3aa: CASRGTRTNEKLFF
CDR3nt: TGTGCCAGCAGAGGGACAAGAACTAATGAAAAACTGTTTTTT

j_gene: TRBJ2-1
v_gene: TRBV29-1
d_gene: .
CDR3aa: CSVPGARGNEQFF
CDR3nt: TGCAGCGTTCCAGGGGCACGTGGCAATGAGCAGTTCTTC

j_gene: TRBJ2-7
v_gene: TRBV18
d_gene: .
CDR3aa: CASSPPTAYEQYF
CDR3nt: TGTGCCAGCTCACCACCGACAGCCTACGAGCAGTACTTC

j_gene: TRBJ2-7
v_gene: TRBV27
d_gene: TRBD1
CDR3aa: CASSPWDSSYEQYF
CDR3nt: TGTGCCAGCAGTCCGTGGGACAGCTCCTACGAGCAGTACTTC

j_gene: TRBJ1-2
v_gene: TRBV11-2
d_gene: .
CDR3aa: CASSARPGANYGYTF
CDR3nt: TGTGCCAGCAGCGCCCGCCCCGGAGCTAACTATGGCTACACCTTC

j_gene: TRBJ2-6
v_gene: TRBV27
d_gene: .
CDR3aa: CASILSGANVLTF
CDR3nt: TGTGCCAGCATTCTCTCTGGGGCCAACGTCCTGACTTTC

j_gene: TRBJ1-1
v_gene: TRBV14
d_gene: .
CDR3aa: CASSHLMTALNTEAFF
CDR3nt: TGTGCCAGCAGCCACCTTATGACAGCTTTGAATACTGAAGCTTTCTTT

j_gene: TRBJ1-1
v_gene: TRBV4-3
d_gene: .
CDR3aa: CASSRVRVDTEAFF
CDR3nt: TGCGCCAGCAGCCGTGTCAGGGTTGACACTGAAGCTTTCTTT

j_gene: TRBJ2-3
v_gene: TRBV7-9
d_gene: TRBD1
CDR3aa: CASSLRTGPDTQYF
CDR3nt: TGTGCCAGCAGCTTACGGACAGGGCCAGATACGCAGTATTTT

j_gene: TRBJ1-5
v_gene: TRBV21-1
d_gene: .
CDR3aa: CASSKDPLSYSNQPQHF
CDR3nt: TGTGCCAGCAGCAAAGATCCCCTTAGCTATAGCAATCAGCCCCAGCATTTT

j_gene: TRBJ1-2
v_gene: TRBV6-5
d_gene: .
CDR3aa: CASSSSNYGYTF
CDR3nt: TGTGCCAGCAGCTCTTCTAACTATGGCTACACCTTC

j_gene: TRBJ2-5
v_gene: TRBV18
d_gene: .
CDR3aa: CASSPPHLQETQYF
CDR3nt: TGTGCCAGCTCACCACCCCACTTACAAGAGACCCAGTACTTC

j_gene: TRBJ1-2
v_gene: TRBV5-1
d_gene: .
CDR3aa: CASSLEAQGTGYTF
CDR3nt: TGCGCCAGCAGCTTGGAAGCGCAGGGGACTGGCTACACCTTC

j_gene: TRBJ1-1
v_gene: TRBV5-1
d_gene: .
CDR3aa: CASSPKSGSTEAFF
CDR3nt: TGCGCCAGCAGCCCTAAGAGTGGGAGCACTGAAGCTTTCTTT

j_gene: TRBJ2-1
v_gene: TRBV5-1
d_gene: TRBD2
CDR3aa: CASSPNPLAGGDNEQFF
CDR3nt: TGCGCCAGCAGCCCCAACCCACTAGCGGGAGGCGACAATGAGCAGTTCTTC

j_gene: TRBJ2-3
v_gene: TRBV27
d_gene: .
CDR3aa: CASMRARSTDTQYF
CDR3nt: TGTGCCAGCATGAGGGCGCGAAGCACAGATACGCAGTATTTT

j_gene: TRBJ2-3
v_gene: TRBV10-3
d_gene: TRBD2
CDR3aa: CAISFGTSDTDTQYF
CDR3nt: TGTGCCATCAGCTTCGGGACTAGCGACACAGATACGCAGTATTTT

j_gene: TRBJ2-5
v_gene: TRBV25-1
d_gene: .
CDR3aa: CASSEWVWGRQETQYF
CDR3nt: TGTGCCAGCAGTGAATGGGTATGGGGCCGGCAAGAGACCCAGTACTTC

j_gene: TRBJ2-7
v_gene: TRBV7-2
d_gene: .
CDR3aa: CASSLGRDQGYEQYF
CDR3nt: TGTGCCAGCAGCTTAGGGCGGGATCAGGGCTACGAGCAGTACTTC

j_gene: TRBJ2-7
v_gene: TRBV7-2
d_gene: TRBD2
CDR3aa: CASSLWREVDEQYF
CDR3nt: TGTGCCAGCAGCTTATGGCGGGAGGTCGACGAGCAGTACTTC

j_gene: TRBJ2-3
v_gene: TRBV5-1
d_gene: TRBD2
CDR3aa: CASSPLAGGTTDTQYF
CDR3nt: TGCGCCAGCAGCCCTCTAGCGGGGGGCACCACAGATACGCAGTATTTT

j_gene: TRBJ2-3
v_gene: TRBV7-2
d_gene: .
CDR3aa: CASSPTQVDTQYF
CDR3nt: TGTGCCAGCAGCCCTACCCAGGTAGATACGCAGTATTTT

j_gene: TRBJ2-7
v_gene: TRBV28
d_gene: TRBD2
CDR3aa: CASSPGTSGTYEQYF
CDR3nt: TGTGCCAGCAGTCCCGGGACTAGCGGGACCTACGAGCAGTACTTC

j_gene: TRBJ2-1
v_gene: TRBV29-1
d_gene: TRBD1
CDR3aa: CSVEGVQGAYNEQFF
CDR3nt: TGCAGCGTTGAAGGCGTGCAGGGGGCCTACAATGAGCAGTTCTTC

j_gene: TRBJ2-3
v_gene: TRBV5-4
d_gene: .
CDR3aa: CASSLNGASEGTQYF
CDR3nt: TGTGCCAGCAGCTTGAATGGGGCTAGCGAGGGAACGCAGTATTTT

j_gene: TRBJ2-3
v_gene: TRBV7-2
d_gene: .
CDR3aa: CASSLARPPDTQYF
CDR3nt: TGTGCCAGCAGCTTAGCGAGGCCCCCAGATACGCAGTATTTT

j_gene: TRBJ2-2
v_gene: TRBV7-6
d_gene: TRBD1
CDR3aa: CASSLGQGANTGELFF
CDR3nt: TGTGCCAGCAGCTTAGGACAGGGGGCGAACACCGGGGAGCTGTTTTTT

j_gene: TRBJ2-1
v_gene: TRBV6-6
d_gene: .
CDR3aa: CASSSRGSGGTNEQFF
CDR3nt: TGTGCCAGCAGTTCCCGGGGGAGTGGCGGAACCAATGAGCAGTTCTTC

j_gene: TRBJ1-2
v_gene: TRBV4-3
d_gene: TRBD1
CDR3aa: CASSQAGGGYYGYTF
CDR3nt: TGCGCCAGCAGCCAAGCAGGGGGCGGCTACTATGGCTACACCTTC

j_gene: TRBJ2-7
v_gene: TRBV10-3
d_gene: TRBD2
CDR3aa: CAISESGLRDYRYEQYF
CDR3nt: TGTGCCATCAGTGAGTCGGGGCTCCGGGACTACCGCTACGAGCAGTACTTC

j_gene: TRBJ2-7
v_gene: TRBV28
d_gene: .
CDR3aa: CASSLEGPVMGYEQYF
CDR3nt: TGTGCCAGCAGTTTAGAGGGCCCCGTGATGGGTTACGAGCAGTACTTC

j_gene: TRBJ1-4
v_gene: TRBV5-1
d_gene: TRBD1
CDR3aa: CASSRTGRGEKLFF
CDR3nt: TGCGCCAGCAGCCGGACAGGGCGAGGAGAAAAACTGTTTTTT

j_gene: TRBJ2-1
v_gene: TRBV6-6
d_gene: TRBD1
CDR3aa: CASSTGTGQFNEQFF
CDR3nt: TGTGCCAGCAGTACCGGGACAGGACAATTCAATGAGCAGTTCTTC

j_gene: TRBJ2-1
v_gene: TRBV30
d_gene: .
CDR3aa: CACSEEKPFF
CDR3nt: TGTGCCTGCTCGGAGGAAAAGCCGTTCTTC

j_gene: TRBJ2-3
v_gene: TRBV18
d_gene: TRBD2
CDR3aa: CASSQSLAGATDTQYF
CDR3nt: TGTGCCAGCTCCCAGTCACTAGCGGGAGCAACAGATACGCAGTATTTT

j_gene: TRBJ1-2
v_gene: TRBV28
d_gene: TRBD1
CDR3aa: CASSTTGTGANYGYTF
CDR3nt: TGTGCCAGCAGCACAACCGGGACAGGGGCCAACTATGGCTACACCTTC

j_gene: TRBJ1-1
v_gene: TRBV5-4
d_gene: .
CDR3aa: CASSLAGGGTEAFF
CDR3nt: TGTGCCAGCAGCTTGGCTGGGGGGGGGACTGAAGCTTTCTTT

j_gene: TRBJ2-5
v_gene: TRBV5-1
d_gene: TRBD2
CDR3aa: CASSLGRGGGTQETQYF
CDR3nt: TGCGCCAGCAGCTTGGGCCGGGGGGGAGGGACCCAAGAGACCCAGTACTTC

j_gene: TRBJ1-1
v_gene: TRBV5-1
d_gene: TRBD1
CDR3aa: CASSGPSGQGNTEAFF
CDR3nt: TGCGCCAGCAGCGGGCCATCGGGACAGGGGAACACTGAAGCTTTCTTT

j_gene: TRBJ2-7
v_gene: TRBV4-3
d_gene: TRBD2
CDR3aa: CASSPGLESYEQYF
CDR3nt: TGCGCCAGCAGCCCGGGACTAGAATCCTACGAGCAGTACTTC

j_gene: TRBJ2-2
v_gene: TRBV28
d_gene: TRBD1
CDR3aa: CASRPQGTGELFF
CDR3nt: TGTGCCAGCAGGCCACAGGGGACCGGGGAGCTGTTTTTT

j_gene: TRBJ2-3
v_gene: TRBV6-1
d_gene: .
CDR3aa: CASTAYRTDTQYF
CDR3nt: TGTGCCTCGACAGCTTACCGCACAGATACGCAGTATTTT

j_gene: TRBJ2-5
v_gene: TRBV7-6
d_gene: TRBD1
CDR3aa: CASSLGVNRGYETQYF
CDR3nt: TGTGCCAGCAGCTTAGGGGTGAACAGGGGCTATGAGACCCAGTACTTC

j_gene: TRBJ2-7
v_gene: TRBV2
d_gene: .
CDR3aa: CASPGPNYEQYF
CDR3nt: TGTGCCAGCCCAGGCCCCAACTACGAGCAGTACTTC